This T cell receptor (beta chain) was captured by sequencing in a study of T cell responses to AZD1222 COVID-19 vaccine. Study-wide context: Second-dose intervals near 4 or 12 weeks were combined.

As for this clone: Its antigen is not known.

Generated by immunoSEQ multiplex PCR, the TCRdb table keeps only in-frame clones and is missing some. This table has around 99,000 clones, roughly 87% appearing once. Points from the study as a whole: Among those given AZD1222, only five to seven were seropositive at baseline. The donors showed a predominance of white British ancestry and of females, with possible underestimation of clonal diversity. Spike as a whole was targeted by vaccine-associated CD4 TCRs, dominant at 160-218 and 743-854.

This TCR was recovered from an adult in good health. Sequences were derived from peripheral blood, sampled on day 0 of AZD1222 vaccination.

The CDR3 protein is CAWTMGTGGHYGYTF. The CDR3 DNA sequence: TGTGCCTGGACCATGGGGACAGGGGGCCACTATGGCTACACCTTC. The V and J genes are TRBV30 and TRBJ1-2, with TRBD1 matching over 12 bases. Germline CDR1 GTSNPN, CDR2 SVGIG (reference sequence). V trimming: 4 bases; J trimming: 3 bases; junction bases outside the gene matches: 6. This CDR3 has 15 residues.